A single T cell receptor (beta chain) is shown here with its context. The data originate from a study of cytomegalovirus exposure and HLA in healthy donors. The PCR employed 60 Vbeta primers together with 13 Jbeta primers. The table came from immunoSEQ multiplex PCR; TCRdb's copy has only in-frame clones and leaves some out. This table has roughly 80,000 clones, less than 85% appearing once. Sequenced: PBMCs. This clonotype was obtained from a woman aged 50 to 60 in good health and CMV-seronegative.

CDR3 sequence (DNA): TGCGCCAGCAGCGACCGGGACAGCGATGGCTACACCTTC. Translated: CASSDRDSDGYTF. The chain has TRBV5-1 and TRBJ1-2; TRBD1 matches at 7 bases. Germline V gives CDR1 SGHRS, CDR2 YFSETQ. This CDR3 is built from 13 residues. V dropped 4 bases and J dropped 6; count of bases not matched to a gene: 6.